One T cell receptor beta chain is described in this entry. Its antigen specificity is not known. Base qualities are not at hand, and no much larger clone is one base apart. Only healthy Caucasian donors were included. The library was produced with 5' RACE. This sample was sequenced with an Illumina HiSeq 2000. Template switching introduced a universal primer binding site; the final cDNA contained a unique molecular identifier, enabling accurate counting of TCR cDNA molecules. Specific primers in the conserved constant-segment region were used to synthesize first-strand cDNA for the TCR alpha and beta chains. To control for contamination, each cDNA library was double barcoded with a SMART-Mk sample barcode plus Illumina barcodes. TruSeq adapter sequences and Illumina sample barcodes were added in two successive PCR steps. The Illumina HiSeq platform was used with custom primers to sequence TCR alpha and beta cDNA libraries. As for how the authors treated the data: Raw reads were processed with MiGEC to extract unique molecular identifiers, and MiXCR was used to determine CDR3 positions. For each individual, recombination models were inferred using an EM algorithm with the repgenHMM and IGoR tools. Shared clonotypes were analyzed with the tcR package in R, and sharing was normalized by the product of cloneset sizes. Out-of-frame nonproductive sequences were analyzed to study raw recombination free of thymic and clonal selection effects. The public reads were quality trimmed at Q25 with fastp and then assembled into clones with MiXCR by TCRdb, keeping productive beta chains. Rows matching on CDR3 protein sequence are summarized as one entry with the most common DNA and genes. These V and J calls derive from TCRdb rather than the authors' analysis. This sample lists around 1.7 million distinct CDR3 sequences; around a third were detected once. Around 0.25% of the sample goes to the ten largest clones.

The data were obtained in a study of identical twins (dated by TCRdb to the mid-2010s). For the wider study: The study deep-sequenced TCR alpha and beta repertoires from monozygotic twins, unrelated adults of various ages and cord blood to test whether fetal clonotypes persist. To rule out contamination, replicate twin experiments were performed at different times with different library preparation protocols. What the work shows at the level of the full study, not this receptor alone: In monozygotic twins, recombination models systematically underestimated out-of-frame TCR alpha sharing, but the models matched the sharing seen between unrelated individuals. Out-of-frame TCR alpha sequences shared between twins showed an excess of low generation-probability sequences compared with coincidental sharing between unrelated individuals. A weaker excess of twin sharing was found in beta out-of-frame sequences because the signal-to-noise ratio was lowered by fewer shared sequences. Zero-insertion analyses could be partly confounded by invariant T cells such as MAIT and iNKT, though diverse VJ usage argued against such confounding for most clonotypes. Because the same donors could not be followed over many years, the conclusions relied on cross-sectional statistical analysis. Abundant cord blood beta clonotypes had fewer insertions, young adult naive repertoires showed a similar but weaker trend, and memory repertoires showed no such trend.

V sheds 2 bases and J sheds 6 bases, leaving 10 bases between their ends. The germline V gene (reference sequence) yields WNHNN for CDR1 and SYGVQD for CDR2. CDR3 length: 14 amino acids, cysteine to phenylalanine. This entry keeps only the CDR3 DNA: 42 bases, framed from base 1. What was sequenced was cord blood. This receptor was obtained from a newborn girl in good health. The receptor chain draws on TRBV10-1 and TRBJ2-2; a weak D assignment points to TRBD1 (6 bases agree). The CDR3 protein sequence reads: CASSETTGPGELFF. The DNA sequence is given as TGCGCCAGCAGTGAGACTACAGGGCCCGGGGAGCTGTTTTTT.